One sample yielded the 3 T cell receptor beta chains listed below, sequenced in a study of breast tumors, draining lymph nodes, adjacent tissues. MiXCR was run by TCRdb on the multiplex PCR reads, yielding one entry per CDR3 protein. This sample has approximately 210,000 distinct CDR3 sequences, with nearly 35% found just once. Breast cancer patients provided tissue from their axillary draining lymph nodes. Sample: axillary lymph node tissue. The receptor set was obtained from a female donor with breast cancer. Some clones in this sample may be carry-over from other donors' samples.

The table lists this clonotype with a few counts. A clone one base away is much larger, so this may be a read error. The chain is built from TRBV5-1 and TRBJ1-5, with D tentatively TRBD1 (6 bases). Germline CDR1 and CDR2: SGHRS and YFSETQ. This CDR3 contains 14 residues. The CDR3 is CASSLGDINHPQHF. The CDR3 DNA reads as TGCGCCAGCAGCTTGGGGGACATCAATCACCCCCAGCATTTT.

This clonotype was observed many times. The rearrangement uses TRBV7-9 and TRBJ2-2, with TRBD2 matching over 12 bases. After removal of 1 base from V and 7 bases from J, the junction contained 7 bases not matched to a gene. Germline-derived CDR1 and CDR2 are SEHNR and FQNEAQ (reference sequence). The CDR3 totals 17 residues. CDR3 region: CASSLESLAGGSGELFF. In DNA form, the CDR3 reads TGTGCCAGCAGCTTAGAATCTCTAGCGGGGGGGAGCGGGGAGCTGTTTTTT.

This clonotype was seen repeatedly, ten times or more. The CDR3 nucleotides read TGTGCCAGCAGCTTAAACGCACATACTAGCGGGAGCAACAATGAGCAGTTCTTC. Translated: CASSLNAHTSGSNNEQFF. The chain joins TRBV7-3 to TRBJ2-1, with 11 bases fitting TRBD2. This CDR3 region has 18 residues. V trimming: 1 base; J trimming: 5 bases; junction bases outside the gene matches: 10. Germline CDR1 SGHTA, CDR2 FQGTGA. The whole variable domain, remainder taken from reference TRBV7-3 and TRBJ2-1, is GAGVSQTPSNKVTEKGKYVELRCDPISGHTALYWYRQSLGQGPEFLIYFQGTGAADDSGLPNDRFFAVRPEGSVSTLKIQRTERGDSAVYLCASSLNAHTSGSNNEQFFGPGTRLTVL.